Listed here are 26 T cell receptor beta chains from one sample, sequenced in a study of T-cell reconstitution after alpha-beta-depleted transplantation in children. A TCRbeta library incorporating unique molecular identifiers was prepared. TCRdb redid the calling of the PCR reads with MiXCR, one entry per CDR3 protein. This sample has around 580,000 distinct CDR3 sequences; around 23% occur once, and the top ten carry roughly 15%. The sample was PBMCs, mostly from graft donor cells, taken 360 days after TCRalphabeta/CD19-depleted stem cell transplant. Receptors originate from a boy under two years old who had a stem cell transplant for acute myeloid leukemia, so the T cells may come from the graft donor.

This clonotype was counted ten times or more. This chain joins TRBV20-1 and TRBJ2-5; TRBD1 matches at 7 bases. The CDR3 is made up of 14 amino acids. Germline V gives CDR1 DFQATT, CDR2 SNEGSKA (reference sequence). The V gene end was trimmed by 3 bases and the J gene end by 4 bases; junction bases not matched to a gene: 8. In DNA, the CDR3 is TGCAGTGCTAGGACTCCCCGGGACAGAGAGACCCAGTACTTC. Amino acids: CSARTPRDRETQYF.

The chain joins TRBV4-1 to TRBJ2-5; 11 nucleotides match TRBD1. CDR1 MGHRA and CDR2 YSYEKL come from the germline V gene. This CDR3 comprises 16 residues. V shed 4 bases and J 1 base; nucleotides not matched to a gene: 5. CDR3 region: CASSPRDRGSQETQYF. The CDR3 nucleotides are TGCGCCAGCAGCCCCCGGGACAGGGGGAGCCAAGAGACCCAGTACTTC.

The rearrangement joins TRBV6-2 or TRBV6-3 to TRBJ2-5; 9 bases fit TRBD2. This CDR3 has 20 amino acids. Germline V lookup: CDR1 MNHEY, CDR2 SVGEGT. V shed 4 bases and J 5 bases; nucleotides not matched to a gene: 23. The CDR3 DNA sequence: TGTGCCAGCAGTTCGCCGCCCTTGGAGGCGGGGGGGCATTGGAGCGAGACCCAGTACTTC. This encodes CASSSPPLEAGGHWSETQYF.

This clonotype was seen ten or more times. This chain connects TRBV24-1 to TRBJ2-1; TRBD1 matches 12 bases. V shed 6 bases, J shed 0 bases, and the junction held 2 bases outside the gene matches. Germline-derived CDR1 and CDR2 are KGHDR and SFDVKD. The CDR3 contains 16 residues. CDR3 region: CATSPGQGASYNEQFF. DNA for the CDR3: TGTGCCACCAGTCCGGGACAGGGGGCCTCCTACAATGAGCAGTTCTTC.

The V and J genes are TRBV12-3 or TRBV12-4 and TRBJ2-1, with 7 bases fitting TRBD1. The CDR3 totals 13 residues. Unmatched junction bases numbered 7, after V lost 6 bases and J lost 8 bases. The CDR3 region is CASSIRGGHEQFF. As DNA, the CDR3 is TGTGCCAGCAGCATAAGAGGGGGCCATGAGCAGTTCTTC.

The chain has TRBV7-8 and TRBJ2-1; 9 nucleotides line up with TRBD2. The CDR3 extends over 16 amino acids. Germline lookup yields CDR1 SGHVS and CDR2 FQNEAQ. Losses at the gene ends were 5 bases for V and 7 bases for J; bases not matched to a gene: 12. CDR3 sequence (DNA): TGTGCCAGCAGCCCAAGGGGGAGCGGGGGGCCAAATGAGCAGTTCTTC. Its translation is CASSPRGSGGPNEQFF.

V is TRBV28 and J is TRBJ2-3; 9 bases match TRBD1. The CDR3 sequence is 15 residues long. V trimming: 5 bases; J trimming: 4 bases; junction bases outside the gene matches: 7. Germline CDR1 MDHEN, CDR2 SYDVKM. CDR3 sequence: CASSPGTGLSDTQYF. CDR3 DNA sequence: TGTGCCAGCAGTCCCGGGACAGGGCTTTCAGATACGCAGTATTTT.

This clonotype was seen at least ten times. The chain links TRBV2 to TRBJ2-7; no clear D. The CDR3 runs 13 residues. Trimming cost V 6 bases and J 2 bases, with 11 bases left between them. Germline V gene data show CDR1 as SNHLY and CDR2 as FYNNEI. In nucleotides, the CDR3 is TGTGCCAGCAGCCGGAACAGAGCCTACGAGCAGTACGTC. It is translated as CASSRNRAYEQYV.

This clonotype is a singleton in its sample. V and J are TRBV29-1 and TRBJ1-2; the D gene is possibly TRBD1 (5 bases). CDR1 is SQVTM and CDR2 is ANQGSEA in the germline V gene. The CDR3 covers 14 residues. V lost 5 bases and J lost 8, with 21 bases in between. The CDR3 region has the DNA TGCAGCGTTAACACGGGACGCTGGAGCGGAGGCTACACCTTC. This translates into CSVNTGRWSGGYTF.

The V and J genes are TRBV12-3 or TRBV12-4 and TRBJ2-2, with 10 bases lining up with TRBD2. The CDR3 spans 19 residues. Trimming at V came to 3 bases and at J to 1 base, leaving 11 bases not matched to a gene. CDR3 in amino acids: CASSFMLAGVAGNTGELFF. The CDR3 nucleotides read TGTGCCAGCAGTTTCATGCTAGCGGGGGTAGCTGGGAACACCGGGGAGCTGTTTTTT.

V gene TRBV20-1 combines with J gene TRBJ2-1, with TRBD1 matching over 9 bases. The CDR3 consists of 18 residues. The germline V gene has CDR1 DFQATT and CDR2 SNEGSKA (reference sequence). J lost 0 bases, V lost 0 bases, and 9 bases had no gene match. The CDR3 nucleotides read TGCAGTGCTAGAGATTGGAGGGACAGGGCTAGCTCCTACAATGAGCAGTTCTTC. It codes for CSARDWRDRASSYNEQFF.

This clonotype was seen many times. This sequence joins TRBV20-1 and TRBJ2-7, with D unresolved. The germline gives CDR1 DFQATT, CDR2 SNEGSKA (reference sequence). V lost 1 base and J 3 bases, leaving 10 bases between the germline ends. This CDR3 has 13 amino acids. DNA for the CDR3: TGCAGTGCTAGAGCTGAAACTCTCTACGAGCAGTACGTC. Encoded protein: CSARAETLYEQYV.

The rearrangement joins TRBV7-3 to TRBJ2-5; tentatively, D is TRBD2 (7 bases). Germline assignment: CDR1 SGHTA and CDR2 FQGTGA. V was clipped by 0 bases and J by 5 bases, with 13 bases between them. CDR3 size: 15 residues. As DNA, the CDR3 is TGTGCCAGCAGCTTAACGGGGGGGGCTTGGGAGACCCAGTACTTC. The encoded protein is CASSLTGGAWETQYF.

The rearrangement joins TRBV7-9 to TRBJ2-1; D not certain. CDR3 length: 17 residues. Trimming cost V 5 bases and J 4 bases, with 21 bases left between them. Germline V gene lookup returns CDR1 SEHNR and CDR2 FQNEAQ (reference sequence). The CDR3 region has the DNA TGTGCCAGCAGCCGGGCGCGGATCCGCGGCAAATACAATGAGCAGTTCTTC. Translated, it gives CASSRARIRGKYNEQFF.

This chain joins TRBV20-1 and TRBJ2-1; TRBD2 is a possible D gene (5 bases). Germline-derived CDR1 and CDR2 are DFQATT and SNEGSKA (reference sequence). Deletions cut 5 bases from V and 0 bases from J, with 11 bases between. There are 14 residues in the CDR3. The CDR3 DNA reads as TGCAGTGCTTCAATAGGGAGCTCCTACAATGAGCAGTTCTTC. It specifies CSASIGSSYNEQFF.

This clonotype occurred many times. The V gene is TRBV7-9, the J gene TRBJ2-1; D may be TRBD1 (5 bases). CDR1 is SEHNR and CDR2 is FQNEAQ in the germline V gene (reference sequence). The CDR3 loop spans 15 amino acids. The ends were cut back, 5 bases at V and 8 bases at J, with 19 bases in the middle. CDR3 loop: CASSLRDSRRYEQFF. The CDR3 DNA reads TGTGCCAGCAGCCTCCGAGACAGCCGGCGGTATGAGCAGTTCTTC.

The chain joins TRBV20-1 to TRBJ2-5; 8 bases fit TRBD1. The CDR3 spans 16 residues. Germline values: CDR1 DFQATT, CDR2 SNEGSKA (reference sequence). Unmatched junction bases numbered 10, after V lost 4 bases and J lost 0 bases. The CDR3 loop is CSAMGQESSYQETQYF. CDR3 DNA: TGCAGTGCTATGGGACAGGAGAGCTCGTACCAAGAGACCCAGTACTTC.

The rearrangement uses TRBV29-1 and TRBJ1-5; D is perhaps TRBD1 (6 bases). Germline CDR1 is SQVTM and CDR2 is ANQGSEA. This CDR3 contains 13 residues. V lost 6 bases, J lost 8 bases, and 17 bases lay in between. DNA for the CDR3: TGCAGCGTCGGTCCCGGGACATCTGAGCCCCAGCATTTT. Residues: CSVGPGTSEPQHF.

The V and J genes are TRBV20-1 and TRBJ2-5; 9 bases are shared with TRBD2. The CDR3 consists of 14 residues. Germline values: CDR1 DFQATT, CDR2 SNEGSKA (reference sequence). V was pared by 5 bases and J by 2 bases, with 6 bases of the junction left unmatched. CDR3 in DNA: TGCAGTGCTTTTAGCGGGGGCGGGCAAGAGACCCAGTACTTC. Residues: CSAFSGGGQETQYF.

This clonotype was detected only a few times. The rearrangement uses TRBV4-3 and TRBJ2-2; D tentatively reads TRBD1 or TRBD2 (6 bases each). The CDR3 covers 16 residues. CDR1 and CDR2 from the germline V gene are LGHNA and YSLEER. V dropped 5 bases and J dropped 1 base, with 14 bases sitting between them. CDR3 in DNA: TGCGCCAGCAGCGCCCGAGGGGGGCTGAACACCGGGGAGCTGTTTTTT. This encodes CASSARGGLNTGELFF.

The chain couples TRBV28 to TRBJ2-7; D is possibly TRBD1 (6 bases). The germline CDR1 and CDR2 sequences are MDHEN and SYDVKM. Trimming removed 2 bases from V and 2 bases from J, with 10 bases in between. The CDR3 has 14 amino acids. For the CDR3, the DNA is TGTGCCAGCAGTTTAATGGGACAACCCTACGAGCAGTACGTC. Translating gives CASSLMGQPYEQYV.

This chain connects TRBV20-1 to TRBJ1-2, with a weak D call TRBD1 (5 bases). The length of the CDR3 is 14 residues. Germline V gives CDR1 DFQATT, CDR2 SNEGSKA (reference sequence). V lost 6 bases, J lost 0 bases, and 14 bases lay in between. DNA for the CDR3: TGCAGTGCACCAACCAGGGTGGCTAACTATGGCTACACCTTC. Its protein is CSAPTRVANYGYTF.

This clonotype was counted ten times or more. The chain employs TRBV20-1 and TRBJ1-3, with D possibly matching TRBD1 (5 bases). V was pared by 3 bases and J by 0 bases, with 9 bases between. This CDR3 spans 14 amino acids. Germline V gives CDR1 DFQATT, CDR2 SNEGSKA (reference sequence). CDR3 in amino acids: CSASDRPSGNTIYF. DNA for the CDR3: TGCAGTGCTAGTGACAGACCCTCTGGAAACACCATATATTTT.

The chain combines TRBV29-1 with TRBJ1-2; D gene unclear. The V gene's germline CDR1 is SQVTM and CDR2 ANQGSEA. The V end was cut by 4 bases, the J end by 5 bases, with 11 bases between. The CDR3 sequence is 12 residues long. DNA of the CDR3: TGCAGCGTTGCCGGACGTTTTTATGGCTACACCTTC. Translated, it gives CSVAGRFYGYTF.

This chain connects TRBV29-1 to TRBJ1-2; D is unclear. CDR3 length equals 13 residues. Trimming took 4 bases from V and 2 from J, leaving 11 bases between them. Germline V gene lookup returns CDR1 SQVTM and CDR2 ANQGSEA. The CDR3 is CSVAPRGNYGYTF. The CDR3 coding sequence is TGCAGCGTTGCCCCTCGAGGGAACTATGGCTACACCTTC.

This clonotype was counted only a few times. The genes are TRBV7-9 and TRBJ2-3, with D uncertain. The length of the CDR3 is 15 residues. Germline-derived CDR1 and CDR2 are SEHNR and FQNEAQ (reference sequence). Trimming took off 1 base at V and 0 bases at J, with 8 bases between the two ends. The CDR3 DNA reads TGTGCCAGCAGCTTAGTTGCAGATAGCACAGATACGCAGTATTTT. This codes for CASSLVADSTDTQYF. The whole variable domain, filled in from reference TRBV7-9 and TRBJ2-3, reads DTGVSQNPRHKITKRGQNVTFRCDPISEHNRLYWYRQTLGQGPEFLTYFQNEAQLEKSRLLSDRFSAERPKGSFSTLEIQRTEQGDSAMYLCASSLVADSTDTQYFGPGTRLTVL.